The clone carrying this T cell receptor (beta chain) has at least ten counts. TCRdb independently ran MiXCR on the 5' RACE reads; one entry per CDR3 protein. Here the sample spans roughly 44,000 distinct CDR3 sequences, 25% to 35% being singletons. CDR1 DFQATT and CDR2 SNEGSKA come from the germline V gene (reference sequence). The CDR3 has 14 amino acids. The V and J ends lost 5 bases and 7 bases, in that order; junction bases with no gene match: 10. J is TRBJ2-3 and V is TRBV20-1; 9 bases fit TRBD1. The clonotype was recovered from a female donor with breast cancer. Material for sequencing was memory CD4+ T cells sorted from a lymph node. Subset reported: memory CD4+ T cells, CD4+CD45RO+CD25-. The CDR3 coding sequence is TGCAGTGCTGACCGGGACAGGGCTGTGAATACGCAGTATTTT. It codes for CSADRDRAVNTQYF.